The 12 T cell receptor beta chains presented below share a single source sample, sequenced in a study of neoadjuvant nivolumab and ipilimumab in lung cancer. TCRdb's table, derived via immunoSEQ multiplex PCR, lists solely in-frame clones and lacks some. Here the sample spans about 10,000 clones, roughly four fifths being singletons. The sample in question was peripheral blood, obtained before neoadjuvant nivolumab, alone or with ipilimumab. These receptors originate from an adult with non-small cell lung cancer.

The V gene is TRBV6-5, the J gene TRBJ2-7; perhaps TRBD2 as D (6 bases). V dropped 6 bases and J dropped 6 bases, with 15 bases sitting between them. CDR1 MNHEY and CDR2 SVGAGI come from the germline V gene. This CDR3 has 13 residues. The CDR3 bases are TGTGCCAGCAGCCCTACTCGGGGAGGCGAGCAGTACTTC. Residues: CASSPTRGGEQYF.

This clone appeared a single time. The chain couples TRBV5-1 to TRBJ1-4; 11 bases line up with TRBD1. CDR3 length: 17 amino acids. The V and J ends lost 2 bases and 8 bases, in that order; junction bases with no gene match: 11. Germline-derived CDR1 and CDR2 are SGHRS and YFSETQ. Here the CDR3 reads CASSFSGTGGKGEKLFF. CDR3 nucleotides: TGCGCCAGCAGCTTCTCCGGGACAGGGGGAAAGGGAGAAAAACTGTTTTTT.

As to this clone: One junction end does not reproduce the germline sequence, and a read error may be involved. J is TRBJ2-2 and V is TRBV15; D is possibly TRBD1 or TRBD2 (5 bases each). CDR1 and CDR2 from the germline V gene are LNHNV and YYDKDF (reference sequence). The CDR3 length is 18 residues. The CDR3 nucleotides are TGTGCCACCAGCAGAGAAAAGGGGCAGGCGTCTGAACACCGGGGAGCTGTTTTT. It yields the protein CATSREKGQASEHRGAVF.

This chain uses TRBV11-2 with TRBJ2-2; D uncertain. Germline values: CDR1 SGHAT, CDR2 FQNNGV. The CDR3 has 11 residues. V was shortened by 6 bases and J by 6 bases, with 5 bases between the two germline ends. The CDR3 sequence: CASSYPGELFF. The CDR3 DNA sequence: TGTGCCAGCAGTTATCCCGGGGAGCTGTTTTTT.

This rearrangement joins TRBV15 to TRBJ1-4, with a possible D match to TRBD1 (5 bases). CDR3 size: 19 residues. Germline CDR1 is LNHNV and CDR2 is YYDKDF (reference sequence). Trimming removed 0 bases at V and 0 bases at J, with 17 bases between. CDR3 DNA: TGTGCCACCAGCAGAGATCGCGGGGACCCAATTGCAACTAATGAAAAACTGTTTTTT. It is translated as CATSRDRGDPIATNEKLFF.

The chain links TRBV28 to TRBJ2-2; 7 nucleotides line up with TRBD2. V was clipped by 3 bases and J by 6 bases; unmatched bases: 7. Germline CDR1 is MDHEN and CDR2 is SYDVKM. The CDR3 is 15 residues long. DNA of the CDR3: TGTGCCAGCAGTTTCCCCACTAGCGCTCCCGGGGAGCTGTTTTTT. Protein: CASSFPTSAPGELFF.

CDR3 protein: CASSGLAMDGELFF. DNA of the CDR3: TGTGCCAGCAGCGGACTAGCCATGGACGGGGAGCTGTTTTTT. This chain joins TRBV9 and TRBJ2-2, with TRBD2 matching over 7 bases. The CDR3 is 14 amino acids. Germline assignment: CDR1 SGDLS and CDR2 YYNGEE. With 3 bases clipped from V and 7 bases from J, the junction kept 6 bases outside the gene matches.

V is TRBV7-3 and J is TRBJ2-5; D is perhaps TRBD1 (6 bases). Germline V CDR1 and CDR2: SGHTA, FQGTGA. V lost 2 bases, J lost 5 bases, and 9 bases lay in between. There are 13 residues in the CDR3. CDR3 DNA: TGTGCCAGCAGCTTAGGACAGCGGGAGACCCAGTACTTC. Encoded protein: CASSLGQRETQYF.

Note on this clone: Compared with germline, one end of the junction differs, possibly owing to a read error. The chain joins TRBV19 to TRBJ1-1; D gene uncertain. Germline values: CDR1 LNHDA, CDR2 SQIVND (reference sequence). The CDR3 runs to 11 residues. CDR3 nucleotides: TGTGCCAGTAGTATGAAAACTGAAGCTTTCTTT. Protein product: CASSMKTEAFF. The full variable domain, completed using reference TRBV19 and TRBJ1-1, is DGGITQSPKYLFRKEGQNVTLSCEQNLNHDAMYWYRQDPGQGLRLIYYSQIVNDFQKGDIAEGYSVSREKKESFPLTVTSAQKNPTAFYLCASSMKTEAFFGQGTRLTVV.

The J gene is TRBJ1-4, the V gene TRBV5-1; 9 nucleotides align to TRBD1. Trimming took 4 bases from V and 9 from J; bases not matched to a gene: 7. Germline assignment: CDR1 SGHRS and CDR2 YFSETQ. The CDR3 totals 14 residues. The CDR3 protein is CASSQWTGDQKLFF. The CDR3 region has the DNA TGCGCCAGCAGCCAGTGGACAGGGGATCAAAAACTGTTTTTT.

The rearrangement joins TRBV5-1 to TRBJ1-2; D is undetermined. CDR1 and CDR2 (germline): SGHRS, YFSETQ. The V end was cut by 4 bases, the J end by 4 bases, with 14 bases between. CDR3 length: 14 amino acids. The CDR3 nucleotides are TGCGCCAGCAGCCCGGACGGGAGATCCTATGGCTACACCTTC. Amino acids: CASSPDGRSYGYTF.

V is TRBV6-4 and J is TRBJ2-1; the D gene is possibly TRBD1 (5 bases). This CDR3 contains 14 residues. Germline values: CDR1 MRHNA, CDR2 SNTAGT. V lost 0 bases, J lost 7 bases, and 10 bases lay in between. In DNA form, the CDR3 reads TGTGCCAGCAGTGACTCCCCAGGGCAGAATGAGCAGTTCTTC. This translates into CASSDSPGQNEQFF.